These 24 T cell receptor beta chains originate from one sample sequenced in a study of blood T cell repertoires in COVID-19. Sequencing used immunoSEQ multiplex PCR; TCRdb keeps in-frame clones, though not all of them. Of approximately 210,000 clones listed, 89% are singletons. Sequenced material: PBMCs or T cells enriched from blood (not recorded which). The receptors stem from a woman under 30 who had recovered from COVID-19.

The DNA of the CDR3 is TGTGCCAGCAGCTTAAGTACAGGGGTGACAGAGACCCAGTACTTC. Its translation: CASSLSTGVTETQYF. This rearrangement joins TRBV7-9 to TRBJ2-5; 7 positions agree with TRBD1. The CDR3 consists of 15 residues. Germline V gives CDR1 SEHNR, CDR2 FQNEAQ (reference sequence). The V segment lost 2 bases and the J segment 4 bases; nucleotides outside the gene matches: 7.

The chain is built from TRBV9 and TRBJ2-5; D is unresolved. The CDR3 is 13 amino acids. The V and J ends lost 1 base and 0 bases respectively, with 4 bases between them. CDR1 is SGDLS, CDR2 YYNGEE, per germline. The CDR3: CASSVQDQETQYF. CDR3 DNA sequence: TGTGCCAGCAGCGTACAGGACCAAGAGACCCAGTACTTC.

The rearrangement uses TRBV5-5 and TRBJ1-5; D is perhaps TRBD1 (5 bases). Trimming shortened V by 3 bases and J by 7 bases, and 11 bases separated the two germline ends. The CDR3 length is 13 residues. In germline, CDR1 is SGHKS, CDR2 YYEKEE (reference sequence). The CDR3 region has the DNA TGTGCCAGCAGCTGGCTAGGGGAACAGCCCCAGCATTTT. Its translation: CASSWLGEQPQHF. The complete variable domain, with remaining parts taken from reference TRBV5-5 and TRBJ1-5, reads DAGVTQSPTHLIKTRGQQVTLRCSPISGHKSVSWYQQVLGQGPQFIFQYYEKEERGRGNFPDRFSARQFPNYSSELNVNALLLGDSALYLCASSWLGEQPQHFGDGTRLSIL.

The chain has TRBV19 and TRBJ2-3; D is unclear. There are 13 residues in the CDR3. Germline V CDR1 and CDR2: LNHDA, SQIVND (reference sequence). Trimming removed 7 bases from V and 2 bases from J, with 10 bases in between. Written as DNA, the CDR3 is TGTGCCAGTAAATCGACTGACACAGATACGCAGTATTTT. This encodes CASKSTDTDTQYF.

The chain carries TRBV6-5 and TRBJ1-5; tentative D call: TRBD1 (6 bases). Germline CDR1 reads MNHEY; CDR2 reads SVGAGI. This CDR3 has 13 residues. The V end lost 4 bases, the J end lost 6 bases, and 10 bases lay between the germline ends. The CDR3: CASSLQGRQPQHF. The CDR3 DNA is TGTGCCAGCAGTTTACAGGGTCGTCAGCCCCAGCATTTT.

The chain joins TRBV11-2 to TRBJ2-7, with 7 bases that match TRBD1. This CDR3 comprises 16 residues. Trimming at V came to 5 bases and at J to 5 bases, leaving 15 bases not matched to a gene. Germline lookup yields CDR1 SGHAT and CDR2 FQNNGV. CDR3 sequence (DNA): TGTGCCAGCAGCCGTAGTCGTCCCCCAGGGGGTAACGAGCAGTACTTC. This translates into CASSRSRPPGGNEQYF.

There are a few counts of this clone. V is TRBV3-1 (or the pseudogene TRBV3-2) and J is TRBJ2-7; 7 nucleotides agree with TRBD1. CDR1 is LGHDT and CDR2 is YNNKEL in the germline V gene (reference sequence). The V segment lost 4 bases and the J segment 5 bases; nucleotides outside the gene matches: 11. The CDR3 runs 15 residues. In nucleotides, the CDR3 is TGTGCCAGCAGCCGCAACTACCGGGACAGCCACGAGCAGTACTTC. It encodes CASSRNYRDSHEQYF.

This sequence joins TRBV28 and TRBJ1-1; TRBD1 might be the D (5 bases). The germline V gene encodes CDR1 MDHEN and CDR2 SYDVKM. The CDR3 runs 14 residues. Trimming removed 4 bases from V and 1 base from J, with 10 bases in between. As DNA, the CDR3 is TGTGCCAGCAGTTCCCCCCAGGGGAACACTGAAGCTTTCTTT. It codes for CASSSPQGNTEAFF.

The rearrangement uses TRBV7-9 and TRBJ1-5; 7 bases align to TRBD1. In germline, CDR1 is SEHNR, CDR2 FQNEAQ (reference sequence). The CDR3 is 12 amino acids. The J segment lost 8 bases and the V segment lost 5 bases, leaving 3 bases of the junction unmatched. The CDR3 region is CASSPTGEPQHF. The CDR3 DNA is TGTGCCAGCAGCCCTACAGGGGAGCCCCAGCATTTT.

This clone was seen just once. The gene calls are TRBV12-5 and TRBJ1-3; D gene uncertain. The germline V and J ends were trimmed by 0 bases and 0 bases, with 9 bases remaining between them. The CDR3 extends over 16 amino acids. Germline V lookup: CDR1 LGHNT, CDR2 FRNRAP. The CDR3 DNA sequence: TGTGCTAGTGGTTTGGTACTGACGGGCTCTGGAAACACCATATATTTT. Protein product: CASGLVLTGSGNTIYF.

The chain joins TRBV18 to TRBJ2-3; D call uncertain. The V and J ends lost 3 bases and 2 bases respectively, with 9 bases between them. Germline CDR1 and CDR2: KGHSH and LQKENI. The CDR3 is made up of 14 amino acids. Written as DNA, the CDR3 is TGTGCCAGCTCACCGGGCAGATCCACAGATACGCAGTATTTT. Encoded protein: CASSPGRSTDTQYF.

The rearrangement uses TRBV29-1 and TRBJ2-6; TRBD1 matches at 7 bases. CDR3 length equals 15 residues. CDR1 and CDR2 from the germline V gene are SQVTM and ANQGSEA. With V trimmed by 5 bases and J by 2 bases, 6 bases remained unmatched. The CDR3 sequence is CSVYIGQAGANVLTF. The CDR3 DNA is TGCAGCGTTTATATCGGACAGGCTGGGGCCAACGTCCTGACTTTC.

This chain links TRBV28 with TRBJ1-1; D is possibly TRBD1 (5 bases). Trimming cost V 3 bases and J 1 base, with 9 bases left between them. The CDR3 sequence is 14 residues long. Per germline, CDR1 MDHEN and CDR2 SYDVKM. The CDR3 sequence is CASSFRGSNTEAFF. CDR3 nucleotide sequence: TGTGCCAGCAGTTTTCGGGGGTCGAACACTGAAGCTTTCTTT.

This chain joins TRBV9 and TRBJ2-2; 7 bases match TRBD2. This CDR3 spans 15 amino acids. Losses at the gene ends were 4 bases for V and 2 bases for J; bases not matched to a gene: 5. Germline assignment: CDR1 SGDLS and CDR2 YYNGEE. The chain's CDR3 is CASSPRGDNTGELFF. Written as DNA, the CDR3 is TGTGCCAGCAGCCCCCGGGGGGATAACACCGGGGAGCTGTTTTTT.

The V call is TRBV5-6, the J call TRBJ1-4; TRBD1 agrees at 7 bases. CDR1 SGHDT and CDR2 YYEEEE come from the germline V gene. V was clipped by 4 bases and J by 3 bases; unmatched bases: 6. The CDR3 spans 15 residues. The CDR3 reads CASSSTGAPNEKLFF. The CDR3 DNA reads TGTGCCAGCAGCAGCACAGGGGCTCCTAATGAAAAACTGTTTTTT.

The chain joins TRBV5-4 to TRBJ2-6; no clear D. V was trimmed by 1 base and J by 4 bases, leaving 9 bases between them. This CDR3 region has 15 residues. Germline V CDR1 and CDR2: SGHNT, YYREEE (reference sequence). The CDR3 region is CASSLYSSGANVLTF. CDR3 sequence (DNA): TGTGCCAGCAGCTTGTACAGCTCGGGGGCCAACGTCCTGACTTTC.

The CDR3 DNA reads as TGTGCCAGCAGGAACAGGGACACTGAAGCTTTCTTT. It encodes CASRNRDTEAFF. This chain links TRBV3-1 (or the pseudogene TRBV3-2) with TRBJ1-1; the D gene is possibly TRBD1 (6 bases). Trimming shortened V by 6 bases and J by 3 bases, and 8 bases separated the two germline ends. Per the germline V gene, CDR1 is LGHDT and CDR2 is YNNKEL (reference sequence). The CDR3 consists of 12 residues.

The chain combines TRBV24-1 with TRBJ2-3, with D tentatively TRBD1 (5 bases). This CDR3 has 14 residues. Trimming took off 4 bases at V and 1 base at J, with 8 bases between the two ends. Germline loops: CDR1 KGHDR, CDR2 SFDVKD. The CDR3 here is CATSDPGRTDTQYF. CDR3 bases: TGTGCCACCAGTGACCCAGGGCGCACAGATACGCAGTATTTT.

The J gene is TRBJ1-2, the V gene TRBV12-5, with 10 bases identical to TRBD1. Germline-derived CDR1 and CDR2 are LGHNT and FRNRAP. The CDR3 spans 16 residues. After removal of 4 bases from V and 8 bases from J, the junction contained 13 bases not matched to a gene. CDR3 in amino acids: CASGSDRQGAGRGYTF. DNA for the CDR3: TGTGCTAGTGGTTCCGATCGACAGGGGGCTGGTCGGGGCTACACCTTC.

The chain recombines TRBV10-2 with TRBJ1-5; no reliable D call. Trimming shortened V by 5 bases and J by 0 bases, and 14 bases separated the two germline ends. The CDR3 contains 16 residues. The V gene's germline CDR1 is WSHSY and CDR2 SAAADI. The CDR3 DNA sequence: TGCGCCAGCAGTATGGAGGGCAGATATAGCAATCAGCCCCAGCATTTT. Amino acids: CASSMEGRYSNQPQHF.

The chain has TRBV4-1 and TRBJ1-2; D gene ambiguous. The CDR3 has 17 residues. Trimming cost V 0 bases and J 8 bases, with 22 bases left between them. The germline CDR1 and CDR2 sequences are MGHRA and YSYEKL. CDR3 sequence reads: CASSQDTGSTDLKGYTF. In nucleotides, the CDR3 is TGCGCCAGCAGCCAAGACACGGGTTCAACCGACCTAAAGGGCTACACCTTC.

The chain links TRBV6-5 to TRBJ1-3; possible D gene TRBD1, 5 bases. The V and J ends lost 0 bases and 1 base respectively, with 10 bases between them. Germline CDR1 reads MNHEY; CDR2 reads SVGAGI. CDR3 length: 16 residues. This CDR3 reads CASSYSGRGSGNTIYF. DNA for the CDR3: TGTGCCAGCAGTTACTCTGGGAGGGGATCTGGAAACACCATATATTTT.

This chain joins TRBV10-1 and TRBJ1-1; no clear D gene. The CDR3 has 13 amino acids. The V gene's germline CDR1 is WNHNN and CDR2 SYGVQD (reference sequence). Trimming shortened V by 3 bases and J by 3 bases, and 8 bases separated the two germline ends. The CDR3 protein is CASSETGYTEAFF. The CDR3 bases are TGCGCCAGCAGTGAAACGGGATACACTGAAGCTTTCTTT.

The chain links TRBV3-1 (or the pseudogene TRBV3-2) to TRBJ2-2; 10 bases line up with TRBD2. This CDR3 spans 16 amino acids. With V trimmed by 4 bases and J by 8 bases, 10 bases remained unmatched. Per the germline V gene, CDR1 is LGHDT and CDR2 is YNNKEL (reference sequence). This chain's CDR3 is CASSPRGLAGVGELFF. In DNA, the CDR3 is TGTGCCAGCAGCCCAAGAGGGCTAGCGGGGGTTGGGGAGCTGTTTTTT.